This entry lists 23 T cell receptor beta chains sequenced from one sample in a study of T cells in women clearing cervical HPV infection (dated by TCRdb to about 2018). Preparation of the library involved the immunoSEQ multiplex PCR assay. The table comes from immuneACCESS by way of TCRdb, which keeps in-frame sequences with V and J called. Part of the clones is missing from these tables; in studies checked, under half for an unresolved V gene and the rest for unknown reasons. The data table for this sample lists some 30,000 clones. About 17% of the sample is in the top ten clones. Sequenced: blood buffy coat. All receptors come from a woman aged 18-70 years with a cervical HPV16 infection that either progressed to CIN3+ or cleared (not recorded which).

As to this clone: The read falls 3 residues short of the CDR3 end, and the missing part is taken from the germline J gene. This chain links TRBV6-2 or TRBV6-3 with TRBJ2-2; weak D call: TRBD2 (5 bases). Germline V CDR1 and CDR2: MNHEY, SVGEGT. CDR3 length: 13 residues. Incomplete CDR3 DNA: TGTGCCAGCAGTCGTGACTACGCCGAAGAG. This translates into CASSRDYAEE. The whole CDR3 region reads CASSRDYAEELFF.

For this clone: The read finishes 3 residues shy of the CDR3 end, and the germline J gene is used to complete it. V usage is TRBV7-9 and J usage is TRBJ2-5; 10 nucleotides align to TRBD1. The length of the CDR3 is 15 residues. The germline gives CDR1 SEHNR, CDR2 FQNEAQ (reference sequence). J gave up 4 bases and V 1 base, and 3 bases lay outside the gene matches. Incomplete CDR3 DNA: TGTGCCAGCAGCTTAGGACAGGGGGCATCAGAGACC. It yields the protein CASSLGQGASET. From start to end, the CDR3 is CASSLGQGASETQYF.

Regarding this clone: The sequenced fragment ends 3 residues before the CDR3 boundary, so the rest is inferred from the germline J gene. This chain connects TRBV4-1 to TRBJ2-7, with 7 bases aligning to TRBD2. The CDR3 sequence is 16 residues long. Germline V CDR1 and CDR2: MGHRA, YSYEKL. The V and J ends lost 3 bases and 6 bases, in that order; junction bases with no gene match: 14. Incomplete CDR3 DNA: TGCGCCAGCAGCCATCGAATCCGACTAGCAGTTTCCGAG. This encodes CASSHRIRLAVSE. The whole CDR3 protein is CASSHRIRLAVSEQYF.

The CDR3 sequence: CASSLEGVEAGEQFF. The CDR3 DNA, read in part, is TGTGCCAGCAGCCTCGAGGGGGTAGAGGCGGGTGAG. The chain combines TRBV9 with TRBJ2-1; maybe TRBD1 (6 bases). The CDR3 is cut off 3 residues early in the read; its end comes from the germline J gene. From germline, CDR1 is SGDLS and CDR2 YYNGEE. Trimming cost V 4 bases and J 9 bases, with 20 bases left between them. This CDR3 contains 15 residues.

Comments on this clone: The CDR3 end falls 3 residues outside the read, so it is completed with the germline J gene. The chain links TRBV7-2 to TRBJ1-5; D gene ambiguous. The V and J ends lost 1 base and 8 bases respectively, with 9 bases between them. CDR3 size: 13 residues. Per the germline V gene, CDR1 is SGHTA and CDR2 is FQGNSA. The CDR3 region is CASSLGEREPQHF. CDR3 bases read: TGTGCCAGCAGCTTAGGCGAAAGGGAGCCC.

To note about this clone: The read stops 3 residues short of the end of the CDR3; the missing end is completed from the germline J gene. V gene TRBV20-1 combines with J gene TRBJ2-1; 9 bases fit TRBD2. In germline, CDR1 is DFQATT, CDR2 SNEGSKA (reference sequence). The V and J ends lost 0 bases and 3 bases, in that order; junction bases with no gene match: 6. The CDR3 runs to 16 residues. CDR3 DNA (partial): TGCAGTGCTAGAGATCAGCGGCGGGGGGGCTACAATGAG. It is translated as CSARDQRRGGYNE. The CDR3 as a whole reads CSARDQRRGGYNEQFF.

CDR3: CASSYLSTGVNTEAFF. The covered CDR3 bases are TGTGCCAGCAGTTACCTTTCGACAGGGGTGAACACTGAA. V and J are TRBV6-2 or TRBV6-3 and TRBJ1-1; 8 bases match TRBD1. Read coverage stops 3 residues before the CDR3 terminus; the germline J gene supplies the remainder. There are 16 residues in the CDR3. V lost 2 bases and J lost 0; bases outside the gene matches: 5. Germline lookup yields CDR1 MNHEY and CDR2 SVGEGT.

As regards this clone: With the read ending 3 residues before the CDR3 end, the germline J gene is used to fill in that end. The V call is TRBV20-1, the J call TRBJ1-4, with D possibly being TRBD1 (5 bases). CDR3 size: 14 residues. V was trimmed by 0 bases and J by 7 bases, leaving 12 bases between them. Germline V gives CDR1 DFQATT, CDR2 SNEGSKA (reference sequence). The DNA read from the CDR3 is TGCAGTGCTAGAGATGAGGGGAAGGGTGAAAAA. This codes for CSARDEGKGEK. The full CDR3 is CSARDEGKGEKLFF.

For this clone: The read ends 3 residues shy of where the CDR3 ends; the end is completed using the germline J gene. The chain joins TRBV18 to TRBJ1-4; TRBD1 matches 10 bases. CDR3 length: 17 residues. CDR1 is KGHSH, CDR2 LQKENI, per germline. Unmatched junction bases numbered 8, after V lost 3 bases and J lost 4 bases. The CDR3 DNA, read in part, is TGTGCCAGCTCACCCGGGACAGGGGTTCCCGGTAATGAAAAA. The encoded protein is CASSPGTGVPGNEK. The CDR3 in full is CASSPGTGVPGNEKLFF.

Concerning this clone itself: The read comes to an end 3 residues before the CDR3 does, leaving the germline J gene to fill in the end. V and J are TRBV5-1 and TRBJ1-1; D perhaps matches TRBD1 (6 bases). CDR1 and CDR2 (germline): SGHRS, YFSETQ. This CDR3 is built from 16 residues. The sequenced part of the CDR3 DNA is TGCGCCAGCAGCTTGAGGTGGCGGGGGCAAGAAGAGACA. Translation: CASSLRWRGQEET. The CDR3 in its entirety is CASSLRWRGQEETAFF.

With regard to this clone: The DNA ends 3 residues before the CDR3 does, and the rest of the CDR3 is filled in from the germline J gene. V usage is TRBV18 and J usage is TRBJ2-2; no clear D gene. The germline gives CDR1 KGHSH, CDR2 LQKENI. Trimming left V 0 bases short and J 4 bases short, with 3 bases between. There are 13 residues in the CDR3. Partial CDR3 DNA: TGTGCCAGCTCACCACCCCGCACCGGGGAG. Amino acid sequence: CASSPPRTGE. The CDR3 in full is CASSPPRTGELFF.

CDR3 DNA, as far as it was read: TGTGCCAGCAGCTTCCTTGGGATTAGCGGGAGGGAGGAGACG. Translating it yields CASSFLGISGREET. In full, the CDR3 is CASSFLGISGREETQYF. V is TRBV7-3 and J is TRBJ2-3; 11 bases match TRBD2. The sequenced fragment ends 3 residues before the CDR3 boundary, so the rest is inferred from the germline J gene. The CDR3 is 17 residues long. Germline V gene lookup returns CDR1 SGHTA and CDR2 FQGTGA.

As concerns this clone: The CDR3 goes on 3 residues after the read ends, and that part is filled in from the germline J gene. This chain joins TRBV20-1 and TRBJ2-7, with 11 bases aligning to TRBD2. CDR1 and CDR2 from the germline V gene are DFQATT and SNEGSKA (reference sequence). The CDR3 sequence is 15 residues long. J gave up 2 bases and V 6 bases, and 9 bases lay outside the gene matches. Incomplete CDR3 DNA: TGCAGTGCCATCTATATAGCGGGGGGGACCTACGAG. It codes for CSAIYIAGGTYE. The whole CDR3 sequence reads CSAIYIAGGTYEQYF.

The CDR3 DNA, read in part, is TGTGCCAGCAGCTGGGGCCCTGCGTCTGGAAACACC. Protein sequence: CASSWGPASGNT. The complete CDR3 reads CASSWGPASGNTIYF. This chain links TRBV7-6 with TRBJ1-3; D may be TRBD1 (5 bases). The CDR3 is cut off 3 residues early in the read; its end comes from the germline J gene. The germline V gene encodes CDR1 SGHVS and CDR2 FNYEAQ. V lost 4 bases, J lost 1 base, and 11 bases lay in between. The CDR3 extends over 15 amino acids.

A note on this clone: The read comes to an end 3 residues before the CDR3 does, leaving the germline J gene to fill in the end. This chain uses TRBV20-1 with TRBJ1-2; D is unresolved. Germline V gene sequence: CDR1 DFQATT, CDR2 SNEGSKA (reference sequence). This CDR3 has 15 residues. CDR3 loop: CSAESEGVSIRGYTF. CDR3 bases read: TGCAGTGCGGAAAGTGAGGGCGTATCCATTCGGGGC.

Incomplete CDR3 DNA: TGTGCCAGCAGCCGTGGTGGGGGGGATATCTCCTACAATGAG. Protein product: CASSRGGGDISYNE. The full CDR3 reads CASSRGGGDISYNEQFF. The chain links TRBV4-2 to TRBJ2-1, with 7 positions matching TRBD2. The CDR3 extends 3 residues past the end of the read, so its final part is completed from the germline J gene. The CDR3 covers 17 residues. Unmatched junction bases numbered 9, after V lost 4 bases and J lost 0 bases. Germline values: CDR1 LGHNA, CDR2 YNFKEQ.

Details on this clone: The read comes to an end 3 residues before the CDR3 does, leaving the germline J gene to fill in the end. The genes are TRBV5-5 and TRBJ2-5; 7 bases fit TRBD1. Losses at the gene ends were 4 bases for V and 5 bases for J; bases not matched to a gene: 8. Germline loops: CDR1 SGHKS, CDR2 YYEKEE (reference sequence). The CDR3 consists of 14 residues. The DNA read from the CDR3 is TGTGCCAGCAGCCCGAAGGGGGCAAGGGAGACC. This gives the protein CASSPKGARET. The full-length CDR3 reads as CASSPKGARETQYF.

On this clone itself: The read ends 3 residues shy of where the CDR3 ends; the end is completed using the germline J gene. The chain joins TRBV7-2 to TRBJ1-2; a possible D gene is TRBD1 (5 bases). The CDR3 sequence is 14 residues long. Germline loops: CDR1 SGHTA, CDR2 FQGNSA. V was shortened by 1 base and J by 2 bases, with 8 bases between the two germline ends. The CDR3 spells CASSLGPGNYGYTF. The sequenced CDR3 bases are TGTGCCAGCAGCTTAGGACCAGGGAACTATGGC.

Comment on this clone: Read sequence stops 3 residues before the CDR3 end, and the germline J gene provides the missing end. Distinct nucleotide sequences in the sample also encode this CDR3. The chain has TRBV20-1 and TRBJ2-1, with 15 bases fitting TRBD2. With V trimmed by 6 bases and J by 7 bases, 1 base remained unmatched. Germline CDR1 DFQATT, CDR2 SNEGSKA (reference sequence). The CDR3 runs 13 residues. The CDR3 DNA, read in part, is TGCAGTGCCGGACTAGCGGGAGGGAATGAG. This codes for CSAGLAGGNE. The entire CDR3 protein reads CSAGLAGGNEQFF.

Notes on this clone: The read finishes 3 residues shy of the CDR3 end, and the germline J gene is used to complete it. The rearrangement links TRBV19 to TRBJ2-6; TRBD2 agrees at 7 bases. Looked up from germline, CDR1 is LNHDA and CDR2 is SQIVND (reference sequence). The CDR3 loop spans 17 amino acids. V was pared by 7 bases and J by 0 bases, with 9 bases of the junction left unmatched. The CDR3 sequence is CASTREGSSSGANVLTF. Partial CDR3 DNA: TGTGCCAGTACCAGGGAGGGTTCAAGCTCTGGGGCCAACGTC.

As for this clone: The read finishes 3 residues shy of the CDR3 end, and the germline J gene is used to complete it. This chain joins TRBV5-1 and TRBJ1-2; 10 positions agree with TRBD1. The CDR3 is made up of 14 amino acids. CDR1 is SGHRS and CDR2 is YFSETQ in the germline V gene. Trimming at V came to 4 bases and at J to 7 bases, leaving 7 bases not matched to a gene. The CDR3 spells CASSPRTGGGGYTF. The part of the CDR3 DNA that was read is TGCGCCAGCAGCCCCCGGACAGGGGGGGGTGGC.

A word on this clone: The read gets to within 3 residues of the CDR3 end, and the germline J gene fills in the rest. This chain connects TRBV30 to TRBJ2-7, with D possibly matching TRBD1 (5 bases). The CDR3 consists of 12 residues. With 2 bases removed from V and 5 bases from J, the gap between germline ends came to 10 bases. Germline loops: CDR1 GTSNPN, CDR2 SVGIG (reference sequence). CDR3 loop: CAWSRGQNEQYF. CDR3 bases read: TGTGCCTGGAGTAGGGGTCAGAACGAG. Full variable domain (remainder filled in from reference TRBV30 and TRBJ2-7): SQTIHQWPATLVQPVGSPLSLECTVEGTSNPNLYWYRQAAGRGLQLLFYSVGIGQISSEVPQNLSASRPQDRQFILSSKKLLLSDSGFYLCAWSRGQNEQYFGPGTRLTVT.

Points on this clone: The read terminates 3 residues ahead of where the CDR3 ends, so the germline J gene completes it. V usage is TRBV7-8 and J usage is TRBJ2-2; tentative D call: TRBD1 (6 bases). Germline V gene lookup returns CDR1 SGHVS and CDR2 FQNEAQ. The CDR3 has 16 residues. V gave up 1 base and J gave up 0 bases, with 9 bases separating them. CDR3 protein: CASSLVGGPNTGELFF. CDR3 DNA, as far as it was read: TGTGCCAGCAGCTTAGTAGGGGGACCGAACACCGGGGAG.